This T cell receptor (beta chain) came from a study of T cell responses to AZD1222 COVID-19 vaccine. Data came from immunoSEQ multiplex PCR; TCRdb stores just in-frame clones and leaves some out. The sample records 130,000 to 150,000 clones, 75% to 95% being singletons. This specimen was peripheral blood, taken on day 0 of AZD1222 vaccination. This receptor was taken from an adult in good health.

In DNA, the CDR3 is TGTGCCTGGAGCGCCGGTGGAGTAGGGAGAACTGAAGCTTTCTTT. Translated, it gives CAWSAGGVGRTEAFF. This chain uses TRBV30 with TRBJ1-1; D not resolved. The CDR3 runs to 15 residues. V lost 3 bases and J lost 5, with 19 bases in between. Germline CDR1 and CDR2: GTSNPN and SVGIG (reference sequence).